Shown below are 16 T cell receptor beta chains from a single sample sequenced in a study of shared clonotypes between healthy human individuals. Assay: immunoSEQ multiplex PCR; the TCRdb copy retains only in-frame clones and omits some. This sample has 550,000 to 800,000 clones, with 74% found just once. The material sequenced was memory CD4+ T cells sorted from blood. The subset is: CD45RA-negative fraction. All receptors derive from a woman aged 25-40 years in good health.

A few counts support this clone. The chain is built from TRBV19 and TRBJ1-5; D ambiguous. From germline, CDR1 is LNHDA and CDR2 SQIVND (reference sequence). V was pared by 4 bases and J by 1 base, with 8 bases between. CDR3 length: 14 residues. The CDR3, as DNA: TGTGCCAGTAGTAAGGCAGTCAGCAATCAGCCCCAGCATTTT. This encodes CASSKAVSNQPQHF.

The gene calls are TRBV6-4 and TRBJ2-3; possible D gene TRBD2, 7 bases. The CDR3 spans 15 residues. The germline CDR1 and CDR2 sequences are MRHNA and SNTAGT. Deletions cut 2 bases from V and 4 bases from J, with 13 bases between. The CDR3 loop is CASSDVGGAADTQYF. The CDR3 DNA sequence: TGTGCCAGCAGTGACGTAGGGGGGGCTGCAGATACGCAGTATTTT.

In nucleotides, the CDR3 is TGTGCCAGCAGCCAAGCTACAGGGGGCACCGGGGAGCTGTTTTTT. It encodes CASSQATGGTGELFF. The chain couples TRBV14 to TRBJ2-2; 8 nucleotides match TRBD1. V dropped 1 base and J dropped 4; count of bases not matched to a gene: 2. The germline gives CDR1 SGHDN, CDR2 FVKESK. The CDR3 extends over 15 amino acids.

V and J are TRBV6-6 and TRBJ1-1; 9 bases agree with TRBD1. Looked up from germline, CDR1 is MNHNY and CDR2 is SVGAGI (reference sequence). The CDR3 has 13 amino acids. V was clipped by 10 bases and J by 2 bases; unmatched bases: 5. In DNA, the CDR3 is TGTGCCACACAGGGGGCCTCAAACACTGAAGCTTTCTTT. Amino acids: CATQGASNTEAFF.

This clone was picked up one time. Other nucleotide sequences in the sample specify the same CDR3. The CDR3 sequence: CASSLTTSGTDTQYF. CDR3 nucleotides: TGCGCCAGCAGCTTGACTACTAGCGGCACAGATACGCAGTATTTT. The gene calls are TRBV5-1 and TRBJ2-3; 7 bases line up with TRBD2. CDR1 is SGHRS and CDR2 is YFSETQ in the germline V gene. V lost 1 base, J lost 1 base, and 3 bases stayed unmatched. The CDR3 length is 15 residues.

This clone has more than one count but fewer than ten. This chain joins TRBV30 and TRBJ1-1; tentative D call: TRBD1 (6 bases). This CDR3 is 16 amino acids long. Germline CDR1 and CDR2: GTSNPN and SVGIG (reference sequence). The V and J ends lost 0 bases and 0 bases respectively, with 14 bases between them. Here the CDR3 reads CAWSVKVGGLNTEAFF. CDR3 DNA sequence: TGTGCCTGGAGTGTAAAGGTGGGGGGGCTGAACACTGAAGCTTTCTTT.

The rearrangement uses TRBV11-2 and TRBJ2-4, with D hard to call. V dropped 3 bases and J dropped 2 bases, with 11 bases sitting between them. The V gene's germline CDR1 is SGHAT and CDR2 FQNNGV. The CDR3 contains 15 residues. The CDR3 DNA sequence: TGTGCCAGCAGCTTTGGTCAGTCTTCCAAAAACATTCAGTACTTC. It is translated as CASSFGQSSKNIQYF.

The chain uses TRBV6-5 and TRBJ2-7, with a weak D call TRBD1 (6 bases). The ends were cut back, 4 bases at V and 6 bases at J, with 16 bases in the middle. This CDR3 has 14 amino acids. Looked up from germline, CDR1 is MNHEY and CDR2 is SVGAGI. The CDR3 coding sequence is TGTGCCAGCAGTTTATCCAGGGGACCCTCCGAGCAGTACTTC. It specifies CASSLSRGPSEQYF.

This chain links TRBV7-2 with TRBJ1-3; no clear D. Germline CDR1 reads SGHTA; CDR2 reads FQGNSA. Trimming removed 5 bases from V and 2 bases from J, with 4 bases in between. The CDR3 runs 12 residues. The CDR3, as DNA: TGTGCCAGCAGCAAGACTGGAAACACCATATATTTT. Protein: CASSKTGNTIYF. Variable domain in full (rest from reference TRBV7-2 and TRBJ1-3): GAGVSQSPSNKVTEKGKDVELRCDPISGHTALYWYRQSLGQGLEFLIYFQGNSAPDKSGLPSDRFSAERTGGSVSTLTIQRTQQEDSAVYLCASSKTGNTIYFGEGSWLTVV.

The gene calls are TRBV10-3 and TRBJ2-7; TRBD2 agrees at 11 bases. CDR3 length: 16 amino acids. CDR1 is ENHRY and CDR2 is SYGVKD in the germline V gene. The junction had 10 bases not matched to a gene; V was cut back by 3 bases and J by 6 bases. The CDR3 sequence: CAISDPMTSGKGEQYF. CDR3 bases: TGTGCCATCAGTGACCCGATGACTAGCGGGAAGGGCGAGCAGTACTTC.

This rearrangement joins TRBV5-5 to TRBJ2-1, with 13 bases lining up with TRBD2. Germline loops: CDR1 SGHKS, CDR2 YYEKEE (reference sequence). There are 16 residues in the CDR3. With 4 bases clipped from V and 8 bases from J, the junction kept 9 bases outside the gene matches. Here the CDR3 reads CASSRLAGGIPDEQFF. CDR3 DNA: TGTGCCAGCAGCCGACTAGCGGGAGGCATACCCGATGAGCAGTTCTTC. Together with reference TRBV5-5 and TRBJ2-1, the CDR3 gives the full variable domain: DAGVTQSPTHLIKTRGQQVTLRCSPISGHKSVSWYQQVLGQGPQFIFQYYEKEERGRGNFPDRFSARQFPNYSSELNVNALLLGDSALYLCASSRLAGGIPDEQFFGPGTRLTVL.

Only one count was recorded for this clone. The genes are TRBV7-3 and TRBJ2-3; 11 bases match TRBD2. Trimming removed 6 bases from V and 4 bases from J; junction bases left unmatched: 6. Germline CDR1 and CDR2: SGHTA and FQGTGA. This CDR3 has 15 amino acids. CDR3 in amino acids: CASSIAGGTSDTQYF. CDR3 sequence (DNA): TGTGCCAGCAGTATAGCGGGAGGGACATCAGATACGCAGTATTTT.

The chain is built from TRBV7-6 and TRBJ2-2, with D tentatively TRBD1 or TRBD2 (6 bases each). Trimming took 5 bases from V and 2 from J, leaving 18 bases between them. The CDR3 totals 17 residues. Germline CDR1 and CDR2: SGHVS and FNYEAQ. CDR3 amino acids: CASSLMGGGGNTGELFF. The CDR3, as DNA: TGTGCCAGCAGCCTTATGGGAGGAGGGGGTAACACCGGGGAGCTGTTTTTT.

V gene TRBV7-9 combines with J gene TRBJ2-7, with 7 bases matching TRBD1. Germline CDR1 is SEHNR and CDR2 is FQNEAQ (reference sequence). CDR3 length equals 13 residues. V shed 1 base and J 7 bases; nucleotides not matched to a gene: 4. The CDR3 nucleotides are TGTGCCAGCAGCTTAGAGGGGGCCGGGGAGCAGTACTTC. Translation gives CASSLEGAGEQYF.

This sequence joins TRBV15 and TRBJ2-2; TRBD1 matches 8 bases. The CDR3 length is 16 residues. Trimming took 4 bases from V and 3 from J; bases not matched to a gene: 7. CDR1 LNHNV and CDR2 YYDKDF come from the germline V gene (reference sequence). The CDR3: CATSTRTGLYTGELFF. As DNA, the CDR3 is TGTGCCACCAGCACCCGGACAGGGCTATACACCGGGGAGCTGTTTTTT.

About this clone itself: A single base is all that separates this from a far larger clone, so a read error is likely. The sample holds other DNA sequences that translate to the same CDR3. This chain links TRBV7-6 with TRBJ2-5; TRBD2 matches at 8 bases. V gave up 5 bases and J gave up 5 bases; unmatched junction bases: 7. This CDR3 has 14 residues. Germline CDR1 SGHVS, CDR2 FNYEAQ. CDR3 amino acids: CASSTGGSRETQYF. The CDR3 nucleotides are TGTGCCAGCAGCACGGGGGGGAGTAGGGAGACCCAGTACTTC.